This T cell receptor beta chain was observed in a study of blood T cells in healthy people across ages. A second about 7 to 11 cycle PCR used barcoded and J-beta primers. All cDNA molecules were each tagged by a template-switch adaptor with 12 random nucleotides. MiXCR, run by TCRdb on the 5' RACE reads, gives a single entry per CDR3 protein. This table holds 850,000 to 950,000 distinct CDR3 sequences, more than 25% found once. This clonotype appeared many times. Its antigen is still unknown. Study-wide results and limits: With age, beta diversity per million T cells declined roughly linearly, significantly by about 37. Among long-lived donors, naive CD4+ cells were more numerous and diversity higher than in aged donors. A strong correlation between TCR beta diversity and naive T cell percentage was seen.

V lost 2 bases to trimming and J lost 8 bases; unmatched junction nucleotides: 8. From germline, CDR1 is DFQATT and CDR2 SNEGSKA (reference sequence). This CDR3 is 14 amino acids long. The source is a woman older than 75 in good health. Sequences were obtained from blood. This chain uses TRBV20-1 with TRBJ1-4; the match to TRBD1 covers 7 bases. The CDR3 is CSARQTGIREKLFF. The CDR3 region has the DNA TGCAGTGCTAGACAGACAGGGATCCGGGAAAAACTGTTTTTT.